This T cell receptor beta chain emerged from a study of blood T cell repertoires in COVID-19. In the study overall: There were acute and convalescent COVID-19 samples, and they came from the United States, Italy and Spain. T cells, B-cell-depleted T cells, or PBMCs provided the cDNA or gDNA that served as material.

The authors' processing: Nucleated cell counts were estimated from reference gene primer amplification. The method was immunoSEQ multiplex PCR; TCRdb's version includes in-frame clones alone and lacks a portion of them. D and trimming were read from the DNA, whereas the V and J calls and clone size are those reported in that table. The table has about 140,000 clones, 75% to 90% seen once. Germline lookup yields CDR1 KGHDR and CDR2 SFDVKD. Trimming removed 5 bases at V and 3 bases at J, with 10 bases between. This CDR3 has 14 amino acids. The TCR originated in a man aged 55 to 69 with active or convalescent COVID-19. Sequencing input: peripheral blood. The rearrangement links TRBV24-1 to TRBJ2-1; the D gene is possibly TRBD1 (6 bases). CDR3 sequence reads: CATSGAGDYNEQFF. In DNA form, the CDR3 reads TGTGCCACCAGTGGGGCAGGGGACTACAATGAGCAGTTCTTC.